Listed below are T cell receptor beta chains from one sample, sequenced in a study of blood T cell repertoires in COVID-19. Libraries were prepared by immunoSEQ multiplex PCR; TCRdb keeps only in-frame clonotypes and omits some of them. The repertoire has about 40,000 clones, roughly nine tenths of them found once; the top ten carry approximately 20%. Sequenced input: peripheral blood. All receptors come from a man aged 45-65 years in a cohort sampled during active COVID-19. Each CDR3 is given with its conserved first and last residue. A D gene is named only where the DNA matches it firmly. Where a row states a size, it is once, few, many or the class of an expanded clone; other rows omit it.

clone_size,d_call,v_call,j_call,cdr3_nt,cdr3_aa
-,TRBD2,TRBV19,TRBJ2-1,TGTGCCAGCCGCAGAGGAGGTACTAGCGGTCACAATGAGCAGTTCTTC,CASRRGGTSGHNEQFF
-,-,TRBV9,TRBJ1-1,TGTGCCAGCAGCGTAGATGTCCTCCACACTGAAGCTTTCTTT,CASSVDVLHTEAFF
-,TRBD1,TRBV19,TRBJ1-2,TGTGCCAGTAGTATCGAACCCGGGGCAGGGGGTAGCTATGGCTACACCTTC,CASSIEPGAGGSYGYTF
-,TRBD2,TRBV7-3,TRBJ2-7,TGTGCCAGCAGCCTCAGCGGGGGGGCCGGAGAGCAGTACTTC,CASSLSGGAGEQYF
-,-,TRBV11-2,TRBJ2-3,TGTGCCAGCAGCTTAGAGGTGCAGGAAGATACGCAGTATTTT,CASSLEVQEDTQYF
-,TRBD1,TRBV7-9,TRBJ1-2,TGTGCCAGCAAATTGACAGGGGGTGGCTACACCTTC,CASKLTGGGYTF
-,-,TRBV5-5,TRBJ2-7,TGTGCCAGCAGCCCGGGACTCCTTTTGGGCTACGAGCAGTACTTC,CASSPGLLLGYEQYF
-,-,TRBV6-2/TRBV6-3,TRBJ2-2,TGTGCCAGCAGTTACTCAGACGGGGGTAACGGGGAGCTGTTTTTT,CASSYSDGGNGELFF
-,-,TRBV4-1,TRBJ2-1,TGCGCCAGCAGCCAAGATTTAGCGGTCAATGAGCAGTTCTTC,CASSQDLAVNEQFF
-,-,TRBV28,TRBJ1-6,TGTGCCAGCAGCCCCCCACGCCGGGCAGGGAATTCACCCCTCCACTTT,CASSPPRRAGNSPLHF
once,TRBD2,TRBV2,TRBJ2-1,TGTGCCAGCGGAGGTAGAACTAGCGGAAACAATGAGCAGTTCTTC,CASGGRTSGNNEQFF
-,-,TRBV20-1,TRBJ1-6,TGCAGTGCTAGTCCGAGCTCCTATAATTCACCCCTCCACTTT,CSASPSSYNSPLHF
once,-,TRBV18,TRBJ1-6,TGTGCCAGCTCACCCGGGAATTCACCCCTCCACTTT,CASSPGNSPLHF
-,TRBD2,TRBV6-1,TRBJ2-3,TGTGCCAGCAGTGGTCTAGCGGGGGGGCCGGGCACAGATACGCAGTATTTT,CASSGLAGGPGTDTQYF
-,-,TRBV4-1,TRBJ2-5,TGCGCCAGCAGCCAAGACCCGACAGGTCCGGGACGTCAAGAGACCCAGTACTTC,CASSQDPTGPGRQETQYF
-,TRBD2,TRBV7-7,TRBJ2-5,TGTGCTAGCAGCTTAGGAGCGGGAGGGCTGGAGACCCAGTACTTC,CASSLGAGGLETQYF
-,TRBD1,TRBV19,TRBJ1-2,TGTGCCAGTAGTACGGGACAGGGTTTAGGCTACACCTTC,CASSTGQGLGYTF
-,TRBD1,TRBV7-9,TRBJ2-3,TGTGCCAGCAGCCCCGACAGGGGGCGCCCAGATACGCAGTATTTT,CASSPDRGRPDTQYF
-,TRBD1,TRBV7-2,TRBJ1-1,TGTGCCAGCAGCCCCCAGACAGGGTTGAACACTGAAGCTTTCTTT,CASSPQTGLNTEAFF
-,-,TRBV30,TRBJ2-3,TGTGCCTGGAGTGTCCCCAGGGTGAAGGGTACGCAGTATTTT,CAWSVPRVKGTQYF
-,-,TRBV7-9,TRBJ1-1,TGTGCCAGCAGCTTCCCAGTGGCGGTGAACACTGAAGCTTTCTTT,CASSFPVAVNTEAFF
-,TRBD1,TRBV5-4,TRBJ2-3,TGTGCCAGCAGCCCCCCTGACAGGGTAGGCACAGATACGCAGTATTTT,CASSPPDRVGTDTQYF
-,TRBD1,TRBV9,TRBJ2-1,TGTGCCAGCAGCGCCAGCGGGACAGGGTATGCGGATGAGCAGTTCTTC,CASSASGTGYADEQFF
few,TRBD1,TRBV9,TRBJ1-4,TGTGCCAGCAGCGCCGGGACAGGGGGGGAAAAACTGTTTTTT,CASSAGTGGEKLFF
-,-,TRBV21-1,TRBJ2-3,TGTGCCAGCAGCACCGGGACTAGCGGTTCCACAGATACGCAGTATTTT,CASSTGTSGSTDTQYF
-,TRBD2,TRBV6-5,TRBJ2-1,TGTGCCAGCAGTTACTCACTAGCGGGGGAGTACAATGAGCAGTTCTTC,CASSYSLAGEYNEQFF
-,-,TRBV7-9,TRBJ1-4,TGTGCCAGCAGCCACTCGATTACAACTAATGAAAAACTGTTTTTT,CASSHSITTNEKLFF
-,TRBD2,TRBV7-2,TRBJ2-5,TGTGCCAGCAGCCGCCCTAGCGGCCAAGAGACCCAGTACTTC,CASSRPSGQETQYF
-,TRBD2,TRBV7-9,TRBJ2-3,TGTGCCAGCAGCTTCCCGGCTAGCGGGGCGGACTTCACAGATACGCAGTATTTT,CASSFPASGADFTDTQYF
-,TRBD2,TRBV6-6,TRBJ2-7,TGTGCCAGCAGTCCACTAGCGGGCCCCCTAGCCGAGCAGTACTTC,CASSPLAGPLAEQYF
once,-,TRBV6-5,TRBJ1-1,TGTGCCAGCAGCCTGATCATCCAGGGAACCACTGAAGCTTTCTTT,CASSLIIQGTTEAFF
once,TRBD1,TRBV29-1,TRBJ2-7,TGCAGCGTTGAGACAGGGAACGGGTTGGGCTACGAGCAGTACTTC,CSVETGNGLGYEQYF
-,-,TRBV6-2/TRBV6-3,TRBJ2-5,TGTGCCAGCAGTTACTCTGTGGACTTCGATTCCGGGACCCAGTACTTC,CASSYSVDFDSGTQYF
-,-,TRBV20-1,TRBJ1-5,TGCAGTGCTAGTCCCGGGAGCAATCAGCCCCAGCATTTT,CSASPGSNQPQHF
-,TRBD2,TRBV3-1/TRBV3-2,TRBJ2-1,TGTGCCAGCAGCCAAGTGGGGCTAGCGGGAGGGCCTGACGACAATGAGCAGTTCTTC,CASSQVGLAGGPDDNEQFF
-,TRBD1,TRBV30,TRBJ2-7,TGTGCCTGGAGTGGAGGGACAGGCTACGAGCAGTACTTC,CAWSGGTGYEQYF
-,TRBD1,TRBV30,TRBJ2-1,TGTGCCTGGAGCCCAGGGGGTCCGAATGAGCAGTTCTTC,CAWSPGGPNEQFF
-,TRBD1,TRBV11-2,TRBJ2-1,TGTGCCAGCAGCTTATTCGTAGGGGGCGAATACAATGAGCAGTTCTTC,CASSLFVGGEYNEQFF
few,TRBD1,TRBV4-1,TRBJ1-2,TGCGCCAGCAGCCAAGGACCCATCGGGACAGCTAACTATGGCTACACCTTC,CASSQGPIGTANYGYTF
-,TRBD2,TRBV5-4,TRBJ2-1,TGTGCCAGCAGCTCTAACGGGGGGAGCTCCTACAATGAGCAGTTCTTC,CASSSNGGSSYNEQFF
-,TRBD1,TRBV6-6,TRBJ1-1,TGTGCCAGCAGTTACTTGGACAGGGGAGGGACTGAAGCTTTCTTT,CASSYLDRGGTEAFF
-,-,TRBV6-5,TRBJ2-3,TGTGCCAGCAGTTCCGCGGGGTTCAATACGGGAGATACGCAGTATTTT,CASSSAGFNTGDTQYF